This TCR beta chain was profiled in a study of cytomegalovirus exposure and HLA in healthy donors (TCRdb year 2017). Regarding the complete study: An earlier analysis of several hundred of the donors reported roughly 270 Gb of sequence data and around 120 million unique TCR beta sequences from approximately 180 million T cells. To study patterns of TCR occurrence, a later analysis re-analyzed previously published TCR beta repertoires from under 750 donors and added high-resolution HLA genotyping. An early release covering roughly 580 HLA-typed donors comprised approximately 300 gigabases of sequencing data and around 80 million unique TCR sequences. Class I and class II HLA loci were covered by the typing at four-digit resolution. Donor age, sex, ethnicity and CMV serostatus were compiled alongside the repertoire data. All discovery cohort repertoires had been generated on a single sequencing platform. The T cell repertoires of 666 subjects were profiled by immunosequencing and related to cytomegalovirus serostatus. The later analysis used no new phenotypic data to find candidate immune exposures, relying instead on TCR beta sequences and their occurrence across donors. In an earlier analysis of several hundred of the donors, high-throughput TCR beta sequencing was used to judge whether each TCR beta V gene segment behaved as functional or pseudogenic. The study was designed to test whether signatures of past pathogen exposure could be identified by cataloging public T cell receptors. Of the 350 to 450 genotyped donors, roughly 80% fell in the genetic ancestry cluster associated with self-reported Caucasian donors. Roughly five DR-DQ haplotypes were treated as single units for association and clustering because of strong linkage in the cohort. Across some 400 genotyped donors of the cohort, an average of approximately 220,000 unique TCR beta nucleotide sequences per donor were sequenced, and roughly a sixth of those sequences were non-productive. Typing coverage differed by locus: A, B, C, DRB1 and DQB1 were typed in roughly 620-630 donors, DQA1 in 522, DPA1 in 600 to 610, and DPB1 in just under 490. To predict cytomegalovirus infection status, the study combined high-throughput TCR immunosequencing, statistical association of individual TCRs with disease status, and machine learning. In a later genetic analysis, genome-wide SNP genotypes for about 55% of the roughly 700 donors were used, and that subset was treated as a discovery cohort. Besides the first cohort of roughly 660 subjects, a separate validation cohort made up of 120 different subjects was used. Study-wide findings and limitations: Because the 87-base-pair reads could not distinguish some IMGT-functional V segments, including TRBV6-2 and TRBV6-3, those segments were excluded. Across donors, most TCR sequences were observed very rarely, whereas some public TCRs were present in many individuals. In a later analysis, over 15,000 TCR beta sequences were associated with specific HLA alleles at a false discovery rate of 0.05. The classifier was reported to diagnose cytomegalovirus status with high specificity and sensitivity in both the original cohort and the validation cohort. For the cohort, immune exposure information was limited to CMV serostatus. In a later analysis, TCR association rates were found to vary across HLA loci, with the most associated TCRs seen for DRB1 alleles and the fewest for HLA-C alleles. Only TCR beta chains were sequenced in this cohort, and the absence of alpha or paired-chain data limited detectable features. When HLA alleles, especially DR and DQ, strongly co-occurred, attributing TCR associations to individual alleles was difficult. In a later genetic analysis, a missense DCLRE1C variant was associated with V-gene and J-gene trimming of TCR beta chains, and the association was replicated in an independent cohort. Most CMV-associated TCR beta chains appeared to be HLA-restricted in a later analysis, and the HLA associations seemed to be driven largely by CMV exposure. A later analysis found that HLA-associated TCR beta chains were more clonally expanded and had lower generation probabilities than equally common non-associated chains. A further reported finding was that TCR beta sequences accurately predicted the HLA-A and HLA-B alleles for most subjects in the first cohort. Because HLA typing was missing for some donors at each locus, association tests included only the typed subset. Because counts were too low, around 18 rarely observed V segments, including chromosome 9 orphons, were left out of the earlier analysis of about 500 of the donors. In a later analysis, several top co-occurrence clusters were reported to appear linked to parvovirus B19, influenza, CMV and Epstein-Barr virus. A group of highly shared sequence variants was considered likely to be a technical artifact of the sequencing pipeline. Linkage disequilibrium might explain the correlated functional status among segregating V segments, but an unknown experimental factor could not be excluded. The presence/absence analyses assumed that sequencing depth was roughly uniform across donors, and that assumption may not be true. In an earlier analysis of around 500 of the donors, most TCR beta V segments appeared in productive rearrangements about 87% or about 30% of the time, broadly matching IMGT annotations. A later genetic analysis reported fewer N-insertions in productive TCRs among donors in an Asian-associated ancestry cluster than the roughly 700-donor mean. In vitro tests confirmed that a few of the cytomegalovirus-associated TCR beta chains recognize cytomegalovirus antigens. The study listed 164 TCR beta chains as associated with cytomegalovirus. It was suggested by the authors that the approach could potentially be generalized to other disease states and immunological phenotypes.

V ends up 7 bases short and J 9 bases short, with an unmatched junction base count of 13. The germline V gene specifies SGDLS as CDR1 and YYNGEE as CDR2. The CDR3 measures 14 amino acids from cysteine to phenylalanine. Only the CDR3 DNA is retained, 42 bases long and in frame from the first base. About this clone: The clone's antigen remains unknown. No quality values exist for individual bases; no much larger clone is one base distant.

In total, 630 or so healthy bone marrow donors made up the cohort. At the time of sampling, every cohort member was nominally healthy, though immune exposures that went unrecorded were likely present. CMV serostatus was positive for more than 250 and negative for about 50% of the roughly 700 cohort members, and was not recorded for this donor. Every donor gave a peripheral blood sample, and the peripheral blood mononuclear cells from that sample were used for TCR beta sequencing. Genomic DNA extraction from the blood cell samples was performed with the Qiagen DNeasy Blood Extraction Kit. To prepare the library, the immunoSEQ multiplex PCR assay was applied. For the multiplex PCR, a mixture combining 60 forward primers for TCR Vbeta segments and 13 reverse primers for TCR Jbeta segments was used. Amplification of the CDR3 region of rearranged TCR beta genes was performed with a multiplex PCR assay on genomic DNA. On the Illumina HiSeq System, the amplified TCR beta libraries were sequenced as 87-base-pair reads. The paper's processing steps were these. A later analysis tallied some 79 million unique TCR beta chains across the 666 repertoires, and roughly 11 million of those chains were shared by two or more donors. To remove PCR and sequencing errors, raw reads were error-corrected and collapsed into unique sequences using a nearest-neighbor algorithm that merged closely related sequences. CDR3 sequences were aligned to IMGT reference sequences to assign V, D and J gene segments. For a sequence to be retained, a match of at least six nucleotides was required to both a V gene segment and a J gene segment. A rearrangement was called productive if the CDR3 had no stop codons and remained in frame with V and J, and every other rearrangement was called non-productive. CDR3 was defined by IMGT convention, running from the second conserved V-encoded cysteine to the conserved J-encoded phenylalanine. The earlier analysis of about 500 of the donors excluded sequences that lacked an unambiguous match to a single V gene segment. An earlier analysis of around 600 of the donors classified V segments as functional when productive rearrangements were above 56.7% and as segregating when the standard deviation between donors was above 5%. To diagnose cytomegalovirus status from the catalog of TCR beta chain sequences, a statistical classification framework was built. A later analysis assigned V and J genes by comparing TCR nucleotide sequences with IMGT/GENE-DB human TR gene sequences. A later analysis assigned CDR3 sequences and most-parsimonious VDJ recombination scenarios with the TCRdist pipeline. In a later analysis, each TCR beta chain was defined by its CDR3 amino acid sequence together with its V-gene family, and reads lacking a unique V-gene family were excluded. To address suspected cross-contamination and a sequencing artifact, a later analysis removed a few hundred highly shared, low-generation-probability nucleotide sequences. For each public chain, a later analysis derived a clonal expansion index from normalized ranks of inferred template counts within each repertoire. A later analysis computed generation probabilities with a VDJ recombination model fitted to out-of-frame rearrangements, and checked the results against IGoR. A later analysis scored TCR-TCR, TCR-HLA and TCR-CMV co-occurrence with hypergeometric tests, applying a repertoire-size bias correction to TCR pairs. To estimate false discovery rates, a later analysis permuted the HLA or CMV assignments 20 times. A later analysis grouped co-occurring TCRs with DBSCAN, adding TCRdist sequence similarity when clustering within HLA-allele-positive subsets. Co-occurrence clustering excluded repertoires with fewer than 30,000 or more than 120,000 public chains, plus five with anomalous nucleotide sharing. TCRdb provides this immuneACCESS table in a form limited to in-frame rearrangements. Some clones are lacking; in checked studies, under half of them reflect an unresolved V gene, and why the rest are absent is not known. V and J calls and clone size are copied from that table; D and trimming were computed from the DNA. The sample contains about 120,000 clones, approximately 80% of them found a single time. 0.85% to 1.3% of the sample is taken by the ten largest.

This sequence uses TRBV9 and TRBJ2-1; 7 of the junction bases match TRBD2. This TCR was sampled from a human donor in good health. Input material: PBMCs. DNA sequence: TGTGCCAGCGACGTCGGGGGGACCGCAGGTGAGCAGTTCTTC. Translated, it reads CASDVGGTAGEQFF.